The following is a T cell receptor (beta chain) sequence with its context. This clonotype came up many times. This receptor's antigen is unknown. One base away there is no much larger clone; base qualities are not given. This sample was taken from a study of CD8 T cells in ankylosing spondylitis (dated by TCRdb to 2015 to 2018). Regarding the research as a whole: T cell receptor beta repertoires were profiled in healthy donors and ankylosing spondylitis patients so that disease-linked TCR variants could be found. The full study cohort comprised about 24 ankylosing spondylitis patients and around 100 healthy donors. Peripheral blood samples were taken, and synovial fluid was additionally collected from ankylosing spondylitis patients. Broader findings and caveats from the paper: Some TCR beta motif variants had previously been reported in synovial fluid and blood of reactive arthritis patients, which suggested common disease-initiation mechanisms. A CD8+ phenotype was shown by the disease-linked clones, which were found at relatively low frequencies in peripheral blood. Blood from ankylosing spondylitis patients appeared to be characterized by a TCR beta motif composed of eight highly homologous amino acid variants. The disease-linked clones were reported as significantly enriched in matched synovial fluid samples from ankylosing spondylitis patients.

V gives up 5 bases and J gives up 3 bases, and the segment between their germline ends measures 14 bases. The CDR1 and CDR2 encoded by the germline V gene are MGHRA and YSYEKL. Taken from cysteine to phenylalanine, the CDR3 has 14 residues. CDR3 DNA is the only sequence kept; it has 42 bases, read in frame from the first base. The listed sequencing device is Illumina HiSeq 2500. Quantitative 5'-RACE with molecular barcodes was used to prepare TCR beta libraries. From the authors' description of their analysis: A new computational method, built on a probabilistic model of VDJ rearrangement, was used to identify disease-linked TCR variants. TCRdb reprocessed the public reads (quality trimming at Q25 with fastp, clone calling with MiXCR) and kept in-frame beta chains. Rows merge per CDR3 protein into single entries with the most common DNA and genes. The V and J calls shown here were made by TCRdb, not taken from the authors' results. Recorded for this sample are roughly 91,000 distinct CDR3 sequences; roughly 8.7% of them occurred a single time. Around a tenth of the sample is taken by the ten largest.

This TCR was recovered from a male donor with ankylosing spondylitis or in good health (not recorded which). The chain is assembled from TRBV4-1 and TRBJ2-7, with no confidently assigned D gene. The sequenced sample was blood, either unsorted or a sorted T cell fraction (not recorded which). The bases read TGCGCCAGCAGCTTAAGAGGAAACTACTACGAGCAGTACTTC. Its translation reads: CASSLRGNYYEQYF.